This passage covers 8 T cell receptor beta chains from one sample sequenced in a study of siplizumab effects on memory and regulatory T cells. Profiled with immunoSEQ multiplex PCR; TCRdb holds only in-frame clones, not every one. The table includes 99,000 or so clones, about 92% detected once. Sample: CD4+ T cells sorted from blood. The receptor set was obtained from a human donor in good health.

J is TRBJ2-5 and V is TRBV7-2; tentative D call: TRBD1 (6 bases). The ends were cut back, 5 bases at V and 3 bases at J, with 13 bases in the middle. The germline V gene encodes CDR1 SGHTA and CDR2 FQGNSA. The CDR3 is 14 amino acids. The CDR3 region has the DNA TGTGCCAGCAGCCCAGGGGTCCGGGAAGAGACCCAGTACTTC. It encodes CASSPGVREETQYF.

The chain joins TRBV5-1 to TRBJ2-3, with 8 nucleotides matching TRBD2. Trimming cost V 4 bases and J 5 bases; bases outside gene matches: 6. CDR3 length: 14 amino acids. In germline, CDR1 is SGHRS, CDR2 YFSETQ. In DNA, the CDR3 is TGCGCCAGCAGCCAAGCGGGGGATTTAGATACGCAGTATTTT. It yields the protein CASSQAGDLDTQYF. Based on the CDR3 plus reference TRBV5-1 and TRBJ2-3, the full variable domain is KAGVTQTPRYLIKTRGQQVTLSCSPISGHRSVSWYQQTPGQGLQFLFEYFSETQRNKGNFPGRFSGRQFSNSRSEMNVSTLELGDSALYLCASSQAGDLDTQYFGPGTRLTVL.

This chain connects TRBV29-1 to TRBJ1-1; D possibly corresponds to TRBD1 (6 bases). Trimming stripped 5 bases from V and 1 base from J, with 11 bases between. Germline lookup yields CDR1 SQVTM and CDR2 ANQGSEA. CDR3 length: 13 amino acids. CDR3 DNA: TGCAGCGTTTTAGGGGGTGCGAACACTGAAGCTTTCTTT. It specifies CSVLGGANTEAFF.

The chain is built from TRBV5-4 and TRBJ2-5; no definite D call. Germline V lookup: CDR1 SGHNT, CDR2 YYREEE (reference sequence). V was cut by 3 bases and J by 5 bases, with 11 bases left in between. CDR3 length equals 13 residues. CDR3 amino acids: CASSSVNYETQYF. The CDR3 DNA sequence: TGTGCCAGCAGCTCCGTCAACTACGAGACCCAGTACTTC.

The genes are TRBV19 and TRBJ1-2; 9 positions agree with TRBD1. V shed 4 bases, J shed 3 bases, and the junction held 6 bases outside the gene matches. CDR3 length: 15 amino acids. In germline, CDR1 is LNHDA, CDR2 SQIVND (reference sequence). The DNA of the CDR3 is TGTGCCAGTAGTACACAGGGACAGGGCGACTATGGCTACACCTTC. It translates to CASSTQGQGDYGYTF.

The chain joins TRBV6-1 to TRBJ1-3, with a tentative D call TRBD1 (5 bases). This CDR3 region has 12 residues. Germline assignment: CDR1 MNHNS and CDR2 SASEGT. With 7 bases removed from V and 6 bases from J, the gap between germline ends came to 10 bases. The CDR3 DNA is TGTGCCAGCACGGGGGGATTAAACACCATATATTTT. This codes for CASTGGLNTIYF.

The CDR3 sequence: CASSERVLGGQDAGELFF. The CDR3 region has the DNA TGTGCCAGCAGCGAGCGAGTACTTGGGGGCCAAGACGCCGGGGAGCTGTTTTTT. V and J are TRBV7-9 and TRBJ2-2; the D gene is possibly TRBD1 (6 bases). Germline lookup yields CDR1 SEHNR and CDR2 FQNEAQ (reference sequence). The CDR3 runs to 18 residues. V lost 5 bases, J lost 6 bases, and 25 bases lay in between.

Written as DNA, the CDR3 is TGTGCCAGTAGTACTGGCGCCAGGGGCCAGCAGTACTTC. Protein: CASSTGARGQQYF. J is TRBJ2-7 and V is TRBV19, with a possible D match to TRBD1 (6 bases). The CDR3 contains 13 residues. V was cut by 4 bases and J by 8 bases, with 15 bases left in between. CDR1 and CDR2 from the germline V gene are LNHDA and SQIVND (reference sequence).